One T cell receptor beta chain is described in this entry. Its antigen is not known. Distinct nucleotide sequences in the sample also encode this CDR3. Specified time point: week 11, during vaccination. Topical imiquimod accompanied each vaccine dose, which consisted of 300 ug of mutant IDH1 20-mer peptide. These data are taken from a study of a mutant IDH1 vaccine in newly diagnosed glioma. This CDR3 is built from 16 residues. Germline V CDR1 and CDR2: SEHNR, FQNEAQ (reference sequence). Trimming pared 4 bases from V and 4 bases from J, leaving 19 bases between. The data were produced by immunoSEQ multiplex PCR, yet TCRdb's version contains in-frame clones alone and is incomplete. In the table there are roughly 57,000 clones, approximately 90% of which are singletons.

The rearrangement joins TRBV7-9 to TRBJ1-2; D may be TRBD1 (6 bases). The material sequenced was PBMCs, taken from a glioma patient whose treatment included an IDH1 peptide vaccine. The source of this sequence is a middle-aged man with glioma. In nucleotides, the CDR3 is TGTGCCAGCAGCTCGGGGCGGGACACACGGCCCTATGGCTACACCTTC. It yields the protein CASSSGRDTRPYGYTF.